The rows below give T cell receptor beta chains drawn from one sample of a study of cytomegalovirus exposure and HLA in healthy donors. Method: immunoSEQ multiplex PCR; TCRdb's copy keeps in-frame clones and lacks some. Of 130,000 or so clones in the sample, more than 75% were seen once. Sequencing was carried out using PBMCs. These receptors were taken from a woman in her 30s in good health and CMV-seronegative. Both conserved end residues are part of each CDR3. D genes are given only for firm matches. A clone size is listed for some rows: how often the clone was seen (once, few, many), or a class if it is expanded.

v_gene	d_gene	j_gene	abundance	CDR3nt	CDR3aa
TRBV19	NA	TRBJ2-3	NA	TGTGCCAGTAGAAGCCTTAGCACAGATACGCAGTATTTT	CASRSLSTDTQYF
TRBV9	NA	TRBJ2-3	NA	TGTGCCAGCAGCGTAGGCGCGGGGGATACGCAGTATTTT	CASSVGAGDTQYF
TRBV10-1	TRBD1	TRBJ1-6	NA	TGCGCCAGCAGTGAGTCGAAGGCGACAGGGGGTCTGAAAAATTCACCCCTCCACTTT	CASSESKATGGLKNSPLHF
TRBV30	NA	TRBJ1-2	NA	TGTGCCTGGAGTGTACTGCGGGCAGGAGGTGATGGCTACACCTTC	CAWSVLRAGGDGYTF
TRBV6-1	TRBD1	TRBJ2-7	NA	TGTGCCAGCAGTCCTGACAGGGGCTACGAGCAGTACTTC	CASSPDRGYEQYF
TRBV7-8	TRBD1	TRBJ1-5	NA	TGTGCCAGCAGCTTAGGCGACAGGGGGAGAAATCAGCCCCAGCATTTT	CASSLGDRGRNQPQHF
TRBV25-1	TRBD2	TRBJ2-5	NA	TGTGCCAGCAGACTGACTAGCGGGGGGCAAGAGACCCAGTACTTC	CASRLTSGGQETQYF
TRBV7-6	NA	TRBJ1-3	NA	TGTGCCAGCAGAAACGACCCGGGGGCTGGAAACACCATATATTTT	CASRNDPGAGNTIYF
TRBV19	NA	TRBJ1-2	NA	TGTGCCAGTAGTATCCCCCGACTTGGTGAATATGGCTACACCTTC	CASSIPRLGEYGYTF
TRBV7-9	NA	TRBJ1-5	NA	TGTGCCAGCAGCTTCGGACAGAGCAATCAGCCCCAGCATTTT	CASSFGQSNQPQHF
TRBV19	NA	TRBJ1-2	few	TGTGCCACCCGCCGGGACAACTATTTCGATGGCTACACCTTC	CATRRDNYFDGYTF
TRBV7-9	TRBD1	TRBJ1-2	NA	TGTGCCAGCAGCTCCCAGGGGGACTATGGCTACACCTTC	CASSSQGDYGYTF
TRBV25-1	NA	TRBJ1-3	NA	TGTGCCAGCAGTGAGGAGCGCTCTGGAAACACCATATATTTT	CASSEERSGNTIYF
TRBV10-1	TRBD1	TRBJ2-7	NA	TGCGCCAGCAGGCTAACAGGGGGCGGGAGATACGAGCAGTACTTC	CASRLTGGGRYEQYF
TRBV5-8	TRBD1	TRBJ2-7	NA	TGTGCCAGCAGCCGGACAGGGCCCTACGAGCAGTACTTC	CASSRTGPYEQYF
TRBV6-1	TRBD1	TRBJ2-7	NA	TGTGCCAGCAGTGAAGGGACAGGACTCCCCTACGAGCAGTACTTC	CASSEGTGLPYEQYF
TRBV5-4	NA	TRBJ2-2	NA	TGTGCCAGCAGCTTGGGCAGGGCCGGGGAGCTGTTTTTT	CASSLGRAGELFF
TRBV5-1	TRBD2	TRBJ2-5	NA	TGCGCCAGCAGCTTGGCCCCTAGCGGGGGGGACCAAGAGACCCAGTACTTC	CASSLAPSGGDQETQYF
TRBV5-1	NA	TRBJ2-5	NA	TGCGCCAGCAGCACCTCACGAGTTCAAGAGACCCAGTACTTC	CASSTSRVQETQYF
TRBV7-3	TRBD1	TRBJ1-2	NA	TGTGCCAGCAGCTCCGACAGGGGCTATGGCTACACCTTC	CASSSDRGYGYTF
TRBV18	NA	TRBJ1-1	NA	TGTGCCAGCACTCTGCCCGGGACAACCGAAGCTTTCTTT	CASTLPGTTEAFF
TRBV15	NA	TRBJ2-7	NA	TGTGCCACCAGCAGAGATCCCACCGGCAGAGGGAAGGACGAGCAGTACTTC	CATSRDPTGRGKDEQYF
TRBV27	TRBD1	TRBJ1-1	NA	TGTGCCAGCAGTCAGGACAGGGGGCTTAGGACTGAAGCTTTCTTT	CASSQDRGLRTEAFF
TRBV5-6	NA	TRBJ2-7	NA	TGTGCCAGCAGCTTGAACGGTGATTCCTACGAGCAGTACTTC	CASSLNGDSYEQYF
TRBV10-3	NA	TRBJ1-2	NA	TGTGCCATCAGAGGGGGATCCAACTATGGCTACACCTTC	CAIRGGSNYGYTF
TRBV7-2	NA	TRBJ2-2	many	TGTGCCAGCAGCTCGGACAGGCCACTAGCGGACACCGGGGAGCTGTTTTTT	CASSSDRPLADTGELFF
TRBV19	NA	TRBJ2-1	NA	TGTGCCAGTAAATTTGCGGGGTCTTCCTACAATGAGCAGTTCTTC	CASKFAGSSYNEQFF
TRBV27	NA	TRBJ1-6	NA	TGTGCCAGCAGTTTATTAGGTCGAGGGTCCCCCCTCCACTTT	CASSLLGRGSPLHF
TRBV19	NA	TRBJ1-2	NA	TGTGCCAGTACTTCTACTGATGAGAGGGTTGGCGGCTACACCTTC	CASTSTDERVGGYTF
TRBV2	TRBD1	TRBJ1-6	NA	TGTGCCAGCAGGGCCTCCTCCGGACAGGGAATTTCACCCCTCCACTTT	CASRASSGQGISPLHF
TRBV19	TRBD1	TRBJ1-2	few	TGTGCCAGTAAGGACAGGGGCTACACCTTC	CASKDRGYTF
TRBV18	TRBD1	TRBJ1-5	NA	TGTGCCAGCTCACCGGGCCCGAACAGGGGGCAGCCCCAGCATTTT	CASSPGPNRGQPQHF
TRBV28	TRBD1	TRBJ2-3	NA	TGTGCCAGCAGGCCCGGGACAGGCGCCGCAGATACGCAGTATTTT	CASRPGTGAADTQYF
TRBV6-5	TRBD2	TRBJ2-1	NA	TGTGCCAGCGGCGAACTAGCGGGGGTTTACAATGAGCAGTTCTTC	CASGELAGVYNEQFF
TRBV4-3	NA	TRBJ1-4	once	TGCGCCAGCAGCCAAGTTGCGGGGGCTGGTGAAAAACTGTTTTTT	CASSQVAGAGEKLFF
TRBV13	NA	TRBJ2-7	few	TGTGCCAGCAGCTTAGGACAGGGTGCCTTCTCCTACGAGCAGTACTTC	CASSLGQGAFSYEQYF
TRBV5-6	TRBD1	TRBJ2-7	once	TGTGCCAGCAGCTCTACAGGGGCCTACGAGCAGTACTTC	CASSSTGAYEQYF
TRBV6-6	TRBD1	TRBJ1-4	NA	TGTGCCAGCAGTTTACAGGGGCGAAGTGAAAAACTGTTTTTT	CASSLQGRSEKLFF
TRBV13	NA	TRBJ2-2	NA	TGTGCCAGCAGACCATACAGGGACGGGGAGCTGTTTTTT	CASRPYRDGELFF
TRBV7-9	TRBD1	TRBJ1-1	NA	TGTGCCAGCAGCTTAGAGACAGGGGGCGCGTTGGACACTGAAGCTTTCTTT	CASSLETGGALDTEAFF
TRBV5-6	TRBD2	TRBJ2-2	NA	TGTGCCAGCTCTCGGCGGGGGGGCGTCGACACCGGGGAGCTGTTTTTT	CASSRRGGVDTGELFF
TRBV11-3	TRBD2	TRBJ2-1	few	TGTGCCAGCAGCTTAGGTCTAGCGGGAACCTACTACAATGAGCAGTTCTTC	CASSLGLAGTYYNEQFF
TRBV11-2	TRBD1	TRBJ2-3	NA	TGTGCCAGCAGCTTAGGAAGGACAGGGGCAGGCACAGATACGCAGTATTTT	CASSLGRTGAGTDTQYF
TRBV7-2	NA	TRBJ1-2	NA	TGTGCCAGCAGCTTGACGGGGGATCTTGATGGCTACACCTTC	CASSLTGDLDGYTF
TRBV11-1	TRBD2	TRBJ2-5	NA	TGTGCCAGCAGCTTGGAAAGCGGGGGACTGCAAGAGACCCAGTACTTC	CASSLESGGLQETQYF
TRBV4-3	NA	TRBJ1-2	NA	TGCGCCAGCAGCCAAGAAGGTCAGGGTCTCAACTATGGCTACACCTTC	CASSQEGQGLNYGYTF
TRBV12-5	NA	TRBJ1-6	NA	TGTGCTAGTGGTCCACCGACAGAAAATTCACCCCTCCACTTT	CASGPPTENSPLHF
TRBV10-3	NA	TRBJ1-2	NA	TGTGCCATCAGTGATAATGTCGGGTTCGGCTACACCTTC	CAISDNVGFGYTF
TRBV5-1	NA	TRBJ2-5	once	TGCGCCAGCAGCGGTGACAGTTCACAAGAGACCCAGTACTTC	CASSGDSSQETQYF